The 15 T cell receptor beta chains reported below all come from one sample, sequenced in a study of T-cell memory formation after mild COVID-19. TCRdb re-called the 5' RACE reads through MiXCR, storing one row per CDR3 protein. The sample records 350,000 to 450,000 distinct CDR3 sequences, around 30% being singletons. The specimen was PBMCs or a T cell subset sorted from them (not recorded which). The source of these receptors is an adult woman who had mild COVID-19 (a few samples of this study predate the infection). Cell type and time point are not known.

This clonotype occurred a few times. V gene TRBV2 combines with J gene TRBJ2-1, with TRBD2 identical over 9 bases. V shed 6 bases, J shed 5 bases, and the junction held 8 bases outside the gene matches. Germline assignment: CDR1 SNHLY and CDR2 FYNNEI. The CDR3 has 15 amino acids. Here the CDR3 reads CASSRRTSAHNEQFF. For the CDR3, the DNA is TGTGCCAGCAGCCGAAGGACTAGCGCCCACAATGAGCAGTTCTTC.

The CDR3 sequence is CASSQGAGGSSYEQYF. CDR3 nucleotides: TGTGCCAGCAGCCAAGGCGCGGGGGGGAGCTCCTACGAGCAGTACTTC. The V and J genes are TRBV4-2 and TRBJ2-7; 9 bases agree with TRBD2. Trimming at V came to 1 base and at J to 0 bases, leaving 4 bases not matched to a gene. Germline CDR1 and CDR2: LGHNA and YNFKEQ. The CDR3 totals 16 residues.

This clonotype occurred a few times. V gene TRBV7-3 combines with J gene TRBJ1-1, with D possibly matching TRBD1 (6 bases). Trimming took off 5 bases at V and 6 bases at J, with 19 bases between the two ends. The length of the CDR3 is 15 residues. Germline V gene sequence: CDR1 SGHTA, CDR2 FQGTGA. The CDR3 here is CASSPRGGKGAEAFF. DNA for the CDR3: TGTGCCAGCAGCCCCCGAGGGGGGAAAGGGGCTGAAGCTTTCTTT.

The rearrangement uses TRBV7-6 and TRBJ1-1; no firm D call. V was pared by 1 base and J by 5 bases, with 11 bases between. The germline CDR1 and CDR2 sequences are SGHVS and FNYEAQ. CDR3 size: 14 residues. The CDR3 is CASSLEASNTEAFF. The DNA for the CDR3 is TGTGCCAGCAGCTTAGAGGCGAGTAATACTGAAGCTTTCTTT.

This clonotype was found a few times. V is TRBV29-1 and J is TRBJ2-5; tentatively, D is TRBD1 (5 bases). Trimming shortened V by 5 bases and J by 5 bases, and 12 bases separated the two germline ends. CDR1 is SQVTM and CDR2 is ANQGSEA in the germline V gene. This CDR3 comprises 12 residues. CDR3 residues: CSVLRGMETQYF. CDR3 DNA: TGCAGCGTTCTAAGGGGAATGGAGACCCAGTACTTC.

This clonotype has a handful of counts. The chain recombines TRBV18 with TRBJ1-1; 8 positions match TRBD1. The germline V gene has CDR1 KGHSH and CDR2 LQKENI. Trimming removed 3 bases from V and 5 bases from J; junction bases left unmatched: 8. The CDR3 is 15 residues long. The CDR3 here is CASSPTQGGRTEAFF. CDR3 bases: TGTGCCAGCTCACCTACACAGGGGGGGAGGACTGAAGCTTTCTTT.

The J gene is TRBJ1-4, the V gene TRBV18, with TRBD1 as a possible D gene (6 bases). The CDR3 has 15 residues. Germline CDR1 and CDR2: KGHSH and LQKENI. Trimming shortened V by 2 bases and J by 12 bases, and 19 bases separated the two germline ends. The CDR3 region has the DNA TGTGCCAGCTCACCAATCGGGGGCAACGACGTGGAACTGTTTTTT. This codes for CASSPIGGNDVELFF. The whole variable domain, remainder taken from reference TRBV18 and TRBJ1-4, is NAGVMQNPRHLVRRRGQEARLRCSPMKGHSHVYWYRQLPEEGLKFMVYLQKENIIDESGMPKERFSAEFPKEGPSILRIQQVVRGDSAAYFCASSPIGGNDVELFFGSGTQLSVL.

This clonotype was found many times. The genes are TRBV7-2 and TRBJ2-5, with 7 positions matching TRBD2. Per the germline V gene, CDR1 is SGHTA and CDR2 is FQGNSA. The trim removed 0 bases at V and 5 bases at J, leaving 3 bases unmatched. The CDR3 is made up of 14 amino acids. The CDR3 region is CASSLAGAGETQYF. DNA for the CDR3: TGTGCCAGCAGCTTAGCGGGAGCGGGGGAGACCCAGTACTTC.

This clonotype was picked up many times. The chain carries TRBV6-1 and TRBJ2-7; D might be TRBD1 (6 bases). V lost 3 bases and J lost 2, with 14 bases in between. Germline values: CDR1 MNHNS, CDR2 SASEGT. This CDR3 region has 15 residues. In nucleotides, the CDR3 is TGTGCCAGCAGTGATATGGGACATACCACCTACGAGCAGTACTTC. Its translation is CASSDMGHTTYEQYF.

This clonotype was seen more than once but under ten times. The chain has TRBV7-9 and TRBJ2-6; D uncertain. This CDR3 is 17 amino acids long. CDR1 and CDR2 from the germline V gene are SEHNR and FQNEAQ (reference sequence). With 4 bases removed from V and 0 bases from J, the gap between germline ends came to 13 bases. The CDR3 reads CASSSAWTVSGANVLTF. DNA for the CDR3: TGTGCCAGCAGCTCCGCCTGGACGGTCTCTGGGGCCAACGTCCTGACTTTC.

The genes are TRBV5-4 and TRBJ1-2; 11 bases align to TRBD1. The ends lost 4 bases at V and 10 bases at J; junction bases unmatched: 9. The germline gives CDR1 SGHNT, CDR2 YYREEE (reference sequence). The CDR3 covers 14 residues. The CDR3 coding sequence is TGTGCCAGCAGCCCCGGACAGGGGGCTCTATTCTACACCTTC. It specifies CASSPGQGALFYTF.

The J gene is TRBJ1-5, the V gene TRBV12-3 or TRBV12-4; D may be TRBD1 (5 bases). The CDR3 extends over 15 amino acids. Trimming took off 1 base at V and 3 bases at J, with 10 bases between the two ends. The CDR3 DNA reads as TGTGCCAGCAGTTTAGGGGGGTCCCTCAATCAGCCCCAGCATTTT. It is translated as CASSLGGSLNQPQHF.

The chain couples TRBV4-2 to TRBJ2-3; 7 positions agree with TRBD2. Unmatched junction bases numbered 17, after V lost 4 bases and J lost 4 bases. CDR1 is LGHNA and CDR2 is YNFKEQ in the germline V gene. The CDR3 length is 18 residues. CDR3 DNA sequence: TGTGCCAGCAGCCTCCAGTCGAGGGGAGGGCCGGATGCAGATACGCAGTATTTT. The encoded protein is CASSLQSRGGPDADTQYF.

In this sample, this clonotype turned up a few times. The chain uses TRBV9 and TRBJ2-1; 7 nucleotides agree with TRBD2. Germline V gene lookup returns CDR1 SGDLS and CDR2 YYNGEE. The CDR3 totals 16 residues. Losses at the gene ends were 0 bases for V and 7 bases for J; bases not matched to a gene: 10. CDR3 nucleotide sequence: TGTGCCAGCAGCGTAGACGGGGGGACTATCGGGAATGAGCAGTTCTTC. Protein: CASSVDGGTIGNEQFF.

J is TRBJ2-7 and V is TRBV18; D may be TRBD1 (6 bases). V was cut by 2 bases and J by 3 bases, with 14 bases left in between. The length of the CDR3 is 15 residues. Germline-derived CDR1 and CDR2 are KGHSH and LQKENI. The CDR3 spells CASSPLQGVDYEQYF. The CDR3, as DNA: TGTGCCAGCTCACCATTACAGGGCGTCGACTACGAGCAGTACTTC.